This T cell receptor (beta chain) originates from a study of CD8+ T cells in alopecia areata. This sample's treatment: oral pan-JAK inhibitor, 5-10 mg twice daily. Deletions cut 11 bases from V and 0 bases from J, with 17 bases between. The CDR3 extends over 14 amino acids. Germline V gives CDR1 MNHNY, CDR2 SVGAGI (reference sequence). Extracted from the samples, RNA was reverse transcribed into cDNA to serve as the sequencing template. The repertoire was sequenced with immunoSEQ multiplex PCR; TCRdb's copy has only in-frame clones and lacks some. The repertoire consists of 95,000 to 120,000 clones, with roughly 50% occurring once and the leading ten covering 3% to 4%.

The J gene is TRBJ2-7, the V gene TRBV6-6; D is perhaps TRBD1 (5 bases). This receptor was taken from a human donor with alopecia areata. The specimen comprised CD4+ T cells sorted from blood, sampled at week 24, from a patient treated with tofacitinib. CDR3 coding DNA: TGTGCCTCGCAGGGCGTCGGCCGCTCCTACGAGCAGTACTTC. Its translation: CASQGVGRSYEQYF.